This T cell receptor beta chain was recorded in a study of cytomegalovirus exposure and HLA in healthy donors. This clone was recorded once. What it recognizes is unknown. Primers for the PCR totalled 60 Vbeta and 13 Jbeta. Generated by immunoSEQ multiplex PCR, the TCRdb table keeps only in-frame clones and is missing some. There are around 130,000 clones in the sample; roughly 77% occur only once, and 5.9% lies in the top ten. The CDR3 runs 15 residues. Germline lookup yields CDR1 SGHNT and CDR2 YYREEE (reference sequence). V gave up 4 bases and J gave up 6 bases; unmatched junction bases: 10. Study-wide points: Analysis was carried out at a later point, and it linked a missense DCLRE1C variant to TCR beta V- and J-gene trimming. Cytomegalovirus association was assigned to some 160 TCR beta chains.

V gene TRBV5-4 combines with J gene TRBJ2-7; TRBD2 matches 10 bases. This clonotype was obtained from a woman in her forties in good health and CMV-seropositive. Input material: PBMCs. CDR3 nucleotides: TGTGCCAGCAGCCAGGGGTCTAGCGGGGGTAGCGAGCAGTACTTC. Translated: CASSQGSSGGSEQYF.